The TCR beta chain described here comes from a study of blood T cell repertoires in COVID-19. The table came from immunoSEQ multiplex PCR; TCRdb's copy has only in-frame clones and leaves some out. This sample has about 120,000 clones, with around four fifths found just once. The ends were cut back, 6 bases at V and 4 bases at J, with 15 bases in the middle. The CDR3 is made up of 14 amino acids. CDR1 and CDR2 from the germline V gene are LNHDA and SQIVND (reference sequence). The clonotype comes from a man between 65 and 85 years old with active or convalescent COVID-19. Sequences were obtained from peripheral blood. The chain joins TRBV19 to TRBJ1-2; D might be TRBD1 (5 bases). CDR3 coding DNA: TGTGCCAGTAGCCCGCCGCAGGGCGCCTATGGCTACACCTTC. Its translation is CASSPPQGAYGYTF.